The entry that follows covers one T cell receptor beta chain sequence. The sample originates from a study of blood T cell repertoires in COVID-19. Across the study: Collection of acute and convalescent COVID-19 samples took place in the United States, Italy and Spain.

Per the authors' pipeline: Scientists estimated how many nucleated cells there were by amplifying reference gene primers. Some clones are missing from TCRdb's copy, which holds only in-frame ones; the method was immunoSEQ multiplex PCR. The V and J calls and clone size are taken from that table; D and trimming were inferred from the DNA. The sample gives about 200,000 clones, roughly 91% of which show up once; 5.5% to 7% is in the top ten. Germline CDR1 reads SEHNR; CDR2 reads FQNEAQ (reference sequence). This CDR3 has 14 residues. V lost 4 bases and J 5 bases, leaving 14 bases between the germline ends.

Sequencing was performed on peripheral blood. This rearrangement joins TRBV7-9 to TRBJ1-1, with D possibly being TRBD1 (6 bases). This TCR came from a man in his forties with active or convalescent COVID-19. The DNA for the CDR3 is TGTGCCAGCAGCTCCCGGGGGGGCGCGACTGAAGCTTTCTTT. Its translation is CASSSRGGATEAFF.